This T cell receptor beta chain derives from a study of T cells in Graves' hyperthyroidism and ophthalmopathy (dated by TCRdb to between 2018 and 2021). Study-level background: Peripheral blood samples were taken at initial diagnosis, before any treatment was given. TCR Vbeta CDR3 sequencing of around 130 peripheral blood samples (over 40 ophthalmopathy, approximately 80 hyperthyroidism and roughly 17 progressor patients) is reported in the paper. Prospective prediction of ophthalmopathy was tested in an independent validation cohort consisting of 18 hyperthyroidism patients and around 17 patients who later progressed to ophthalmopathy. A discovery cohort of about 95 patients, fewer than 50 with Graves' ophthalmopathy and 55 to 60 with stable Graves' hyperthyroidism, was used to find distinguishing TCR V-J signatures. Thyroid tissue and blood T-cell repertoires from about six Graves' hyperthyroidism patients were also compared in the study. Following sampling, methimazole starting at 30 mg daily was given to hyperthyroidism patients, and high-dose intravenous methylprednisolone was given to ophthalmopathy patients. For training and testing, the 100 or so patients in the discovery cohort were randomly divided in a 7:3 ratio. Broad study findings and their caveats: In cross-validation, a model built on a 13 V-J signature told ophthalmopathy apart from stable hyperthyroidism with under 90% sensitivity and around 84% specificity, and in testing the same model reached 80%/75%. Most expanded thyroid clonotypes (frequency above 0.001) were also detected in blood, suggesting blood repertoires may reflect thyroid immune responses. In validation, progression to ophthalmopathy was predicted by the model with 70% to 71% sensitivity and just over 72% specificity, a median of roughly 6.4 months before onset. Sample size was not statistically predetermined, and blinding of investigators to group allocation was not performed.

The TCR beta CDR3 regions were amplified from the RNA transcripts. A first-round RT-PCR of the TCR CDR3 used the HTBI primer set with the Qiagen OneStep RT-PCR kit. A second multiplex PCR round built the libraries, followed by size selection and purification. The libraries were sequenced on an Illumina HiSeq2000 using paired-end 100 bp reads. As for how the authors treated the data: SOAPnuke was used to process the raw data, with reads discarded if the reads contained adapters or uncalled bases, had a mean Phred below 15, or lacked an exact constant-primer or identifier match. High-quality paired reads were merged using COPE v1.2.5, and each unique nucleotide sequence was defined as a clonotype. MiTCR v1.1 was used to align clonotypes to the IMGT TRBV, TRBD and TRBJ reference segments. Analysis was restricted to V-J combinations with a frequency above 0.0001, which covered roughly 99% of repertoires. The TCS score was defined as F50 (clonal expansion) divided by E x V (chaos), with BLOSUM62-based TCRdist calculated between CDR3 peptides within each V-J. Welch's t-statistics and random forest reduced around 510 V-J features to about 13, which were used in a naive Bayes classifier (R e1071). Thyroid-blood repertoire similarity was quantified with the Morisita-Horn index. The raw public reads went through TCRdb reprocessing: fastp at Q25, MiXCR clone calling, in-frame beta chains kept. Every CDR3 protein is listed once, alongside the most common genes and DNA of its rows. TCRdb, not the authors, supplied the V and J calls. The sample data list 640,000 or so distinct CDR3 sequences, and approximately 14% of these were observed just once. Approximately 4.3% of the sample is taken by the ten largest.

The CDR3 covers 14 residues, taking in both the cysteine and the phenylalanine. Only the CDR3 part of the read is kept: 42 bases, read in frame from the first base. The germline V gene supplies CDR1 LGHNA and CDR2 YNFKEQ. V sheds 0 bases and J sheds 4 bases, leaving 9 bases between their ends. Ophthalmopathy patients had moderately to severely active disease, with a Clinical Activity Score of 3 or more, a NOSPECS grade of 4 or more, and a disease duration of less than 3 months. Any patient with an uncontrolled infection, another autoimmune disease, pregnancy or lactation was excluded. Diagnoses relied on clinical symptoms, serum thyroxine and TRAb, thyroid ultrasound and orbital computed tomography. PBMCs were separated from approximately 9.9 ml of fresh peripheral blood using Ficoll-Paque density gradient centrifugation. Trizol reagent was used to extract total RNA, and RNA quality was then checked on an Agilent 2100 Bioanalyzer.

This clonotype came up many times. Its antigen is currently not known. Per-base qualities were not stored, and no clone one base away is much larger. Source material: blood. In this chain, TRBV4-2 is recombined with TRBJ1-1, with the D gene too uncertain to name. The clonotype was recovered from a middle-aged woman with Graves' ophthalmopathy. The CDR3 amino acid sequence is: CASSQESRGTEAFF. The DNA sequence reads TGTGCCAGCAGCCAAGAATCCCGCGGCACTGAAGCTTTCTTT.